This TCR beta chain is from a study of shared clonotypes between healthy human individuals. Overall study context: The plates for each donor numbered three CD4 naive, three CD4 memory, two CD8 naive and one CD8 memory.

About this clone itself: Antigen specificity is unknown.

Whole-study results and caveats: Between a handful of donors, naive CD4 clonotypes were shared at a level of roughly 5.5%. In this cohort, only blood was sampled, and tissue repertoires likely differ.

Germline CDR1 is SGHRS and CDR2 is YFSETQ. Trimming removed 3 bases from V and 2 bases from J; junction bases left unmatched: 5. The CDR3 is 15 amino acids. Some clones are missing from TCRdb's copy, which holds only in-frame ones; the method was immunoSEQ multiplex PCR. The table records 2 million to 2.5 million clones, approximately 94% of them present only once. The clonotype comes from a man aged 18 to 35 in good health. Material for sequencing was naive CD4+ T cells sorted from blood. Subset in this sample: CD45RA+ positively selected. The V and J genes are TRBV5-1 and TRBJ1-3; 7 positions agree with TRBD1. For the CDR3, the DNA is TGCGCCAGCAGCTCTACAGGGACAGCTGGAAACACCATATATTTT. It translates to CASSSTGTAGNTIYF.